The rows below give T cell receptor beta chains drawn from one sample of a study of technical replicates of blood from a handful of donors. Only in-frame clones appear in the TCRdb table, and some are missing; sequencing was by immunoSEQ multiplex PCR. The sample records tens of thousands of clones, approximately 97% being singletons. Sequenced sample: T cells isolated from PBMCs. These receptors were obtained from a human donor in good health. CDR3s include the opening cysteine and the closing phenylalanine or tryptophan.

CDR3aa	v_gene	j_gene
CASGTGFVNSPLHF	TRBV25-1	TRBJ1-6
CASSEQGANTEAFF	TRBV2	TRBJ1-1
CASSLLGTGGAFF	TRBV7-6	TRBJ1-1
CASSPRRAANTGELFF	TRBV5-1	TRBJ2-2
CASRTPDSNQPQHF	TRBV28	TRBJ1-5
CASSPDRRNQPQHF	TRBV19	TRBJ1-5
CASSIDAASVYEQYF	TRBV19	TRBJ2-7
CASRIAGGHEQYF	TRBV6-1	TRBJ2-7
CASSQGPDPRGETQYF	TRBV4-1	TRBJ2-5
CASSKGAGSIYEQYF	TRBV28	TRBJ2-7